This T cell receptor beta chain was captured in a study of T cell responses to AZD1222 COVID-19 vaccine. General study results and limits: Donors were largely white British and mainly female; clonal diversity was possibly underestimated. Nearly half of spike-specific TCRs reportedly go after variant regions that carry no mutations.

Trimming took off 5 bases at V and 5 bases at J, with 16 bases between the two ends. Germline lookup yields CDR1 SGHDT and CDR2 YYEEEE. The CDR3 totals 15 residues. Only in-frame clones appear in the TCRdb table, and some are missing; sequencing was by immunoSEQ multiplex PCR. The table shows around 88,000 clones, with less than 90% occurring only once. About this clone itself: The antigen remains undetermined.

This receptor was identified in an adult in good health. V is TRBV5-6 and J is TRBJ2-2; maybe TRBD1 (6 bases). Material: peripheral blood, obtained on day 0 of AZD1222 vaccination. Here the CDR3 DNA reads TGTGCCAGCAGACCCACAGGGTTGGGAACCGGGGAGCTGTTTTTT. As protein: CASRPTGLGTGELFF. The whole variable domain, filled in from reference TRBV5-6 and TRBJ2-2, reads DAGVTQSPTHLIKTRGQQVTLRCSPKSGHDTVSWYQQALGQGPQFIFQYYEEEERQRGNFPDRFSGHQFPNYSSELNVNALLLGDSALYLCASRPTGLGTGELFFGEGSRLTVL.